This T cell receptor (beta chain) comes out of a study of cytomegalovirus exposure and HLA in healthy donors. The primer mix had 60 Vbeta and 13 Jbeta primers. Produced via immunoSEQ multiplex PCR; TCRdb's table is partial and in-frame only. The sample consists of about 78,000 clones, around 58% of them appearing once. Trimming shortened V by 2 bases and J by 5 bases, and 7 bases separated the two germline ends. CDR3 size: 13 residues. Per the germline V gene, CDR1 is WNHNN and CDR2 is SYGVQD (reference sequence). The rearrangement uses TRBV10-1 and TRBJ2-1; no clear D. This receptor was identified in a young man in good health and CMV-seropositive. Sequencing was carried out using PBMCs. The DNA for the CDR3 is TGCGCCAGCAGTGAGGTCCACAACAATGAGCAGTTCTTC. It is translated as CASSEVHNNEQFF.